The clone carrying this T cell receptor beta chain showed up many times. Its antigen is currently unknown. This record belongs to a study of T-cell reconstitution after alpha-beta-depleted transplantation in children. Findings and caveats of the study: After transplant, at about two months, alpha-beta T cells were reportedly derived from several hundred expanded graft clones. T-cell counts and diversity at one year post-transplant came mainly from newly produced T cells. From surviving recipient T cells and thymic progenitors came the high day-60 TCRbeta diversity observed in some patients.

CDR3 size: 13 residues. V was pared by 3 bases and J by 7 bases, with 12 bases between. Germline V gene sequence: CDR1 MGHRA, CDR2 YSYEKL. For TCRbeta, the library was prepared with unique molecular identifiers. TCRdb fed the PCR reads into MiXCR, producing one record per CDR3 protein. The sample holds 600,000 to 700,000 distinct CDR3 sequences; around 13% are singletons and the top ten take around 0.76%. The sequencing used PBMCs, collected before TCRalphabeta/CD19-depleted stem cell transplant. The chain combines TRBV4-1 with TRBJ1-1; D ambiguous. This clonotype was sampled from a girl aged 2-10 years with congenital amegakaryocytic thrombocytopenia, due to receive a stem cell transplant. The CDR3 coding sequence is TGCGCCAGCAGCCAGTCGGCACGGGGTGAAGCTTTCTTT. Translation gives CASSQSARGEAFF.